This T cell receptor (beta chain) was sequenced for a study of blood T cell repertoires in COVID-19 (dated by TCRdb to 2019 to 2021). Broadly, across the study: Collaborator samples came from the United States, Italy and Spain and covered acute and convalescent phases of COVID-19. The material from the prospective study consisted of cDNA or gDNA derived from T cells, B-cell-depleted T cells, or PBMCs. The repertoires were released in a freely available public database meant as a resource for research on the immune response to SARS-CoV-2. The samples were drawn from two sources: the first 160 participants of the ongoing ImmuneRACE study, and 1,000 to 1,500 subjects contributed by 6 global collaborators. Where HLA class I and class II types were available, the types were taken from metadata supplied by the sample provider, not from assay-based typing. A de-identified subject ID, COVID-19 status, age in years and sex were almost always included in the sample metadata. Subjects who had been exposed to COVID-19, were actively infected with it, or had recovered from it provided the deeply sampled blood TCRbeta repertoires that made up the dataset. The paper's findings and limits, for the study overall: How much clinical and demographic metadata was included differed by source and by participant, and the metadata was provided uncurated.

Whole blood was collected in K2EDTA tubes by collaborating institutions according to the institutions' own protocols. Collaborator samples were shipped for TCRbeta analysis as frozen whole blood, isolated PBMCs, or DNA extracted from either sample type. After removal of 3 bases from V and 2 bases from J, the junction retains 5 bases not matched to a gene. In the germline V gene (reference sequence), CDR1 corresponds to GTSNPN and CDR2 to SVGIG. Measured from the cysteine to the phenylalanine, the CDR3 is 15 residues long. Kept here is only the CDR3 DNA, which spans 45 bases and is read in frame from base 1. The immunoSEQ Assay, a bias-controlled multiplex PCR, was used to amplify TCRbeta CDR3 regions from genomic DNA. As for how the authors treated the data: Nucleated cell counts per sample were estimated from amplification of reference gene primers within the assay. To quantify the absolute abundance of each unique TCRbeta CDR3 rearrangement, sequence reads were collapsed and filtered. Productive Simpson clonality was computed per sample as the square root of Simpson's diversity index over productive rearrangements. The clones in this table, taken by TCRdb from immuneACCESS, are in-frame only. Not every clone is retained; where verified, under half of the shortfall comes from an unresolved V gene, and the cause of the rest is unknown. Clonal size and the V and J genes are those of that table, whereas D and trimming came from the DNA. In all, the sample holds a few hundred thousand clones, and about 89% of those were seen once. Of the sample, 0.75% to 0.9% falls within the top ten clones.

Comments on this clone: Its binding antigen is unknown. The sample holds no much larger clone one base away, and base qualities are not on file.

The clonotype was recovered from a man aged 30 to 39 with acute or convalescent COVID-19. This chain is built from TRBV30 and TRBJ2-3; 10 central nucleotides agree with TRBD2. Sequencing was carried out using peripheral blood. The nucleotides read TGTGCCTGGAGATCACTAGCGGGGAACACAGATACGCAGTATTTT. Protein translation: CAWRSLAGNTDTQYF. The CDR3, completed at both ends by the reference TRBV30 and TRBJ2-3 genes, gives the full variable domain SQTIHQWPATLVQPVGSPLSLECTVEGTSNPNLYWYRQAAGRGLQLLFYSVGIGQISSEVPQNLSASRPQDRQFILSSKKLLLSDSGFYLCAWRSLAGNTDTQYFGPGTRLTVL.